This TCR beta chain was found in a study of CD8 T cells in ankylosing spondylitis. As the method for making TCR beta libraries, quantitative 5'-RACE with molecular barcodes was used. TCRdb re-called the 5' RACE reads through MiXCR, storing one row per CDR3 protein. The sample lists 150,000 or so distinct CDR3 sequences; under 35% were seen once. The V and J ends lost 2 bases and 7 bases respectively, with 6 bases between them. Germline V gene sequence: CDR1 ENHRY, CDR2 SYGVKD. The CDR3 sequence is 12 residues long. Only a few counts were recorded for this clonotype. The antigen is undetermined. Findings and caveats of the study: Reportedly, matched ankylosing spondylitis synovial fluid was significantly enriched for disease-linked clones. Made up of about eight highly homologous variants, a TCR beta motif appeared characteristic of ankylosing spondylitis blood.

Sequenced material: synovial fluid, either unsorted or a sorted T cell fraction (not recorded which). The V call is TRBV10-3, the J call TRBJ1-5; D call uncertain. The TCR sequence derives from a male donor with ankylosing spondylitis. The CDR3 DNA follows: TGTGCCATCAGTGAGGACCCGCAGCCCCAGCATTTT. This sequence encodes CAISEDPQPQHF.